What follows are 20 T cell receptor beta chains derived from one specimen sequenced in a study of cytomegalovirus exposure and HLA in healthy donors. Libraries were prepared by immunoSEQ multiplex PCR; TCRdb keeps only in-frame clonotypes and omits some of them. The data show tens of thousands of clones, with around 94% seen just once and 0.55% to 0.65% held by the top ten. Sequences were obtained from PBMCs. These receptors all come from a woman younger than 35 in good health and CMV-seronegative.

This chain joins TRBV28 and TRBJ1-1; TRBD1 aligns across 7 bases. Germline V gives CDR1 MDHEN, CDR2 SYDVKM. This CDR3 has 15 residues. Germline trimming cut 6 bases from V and 4 bases from J; bases unmatched to any gene: 11. CDR3 protein: CASSLDRVSSTEAFF. CDR3 nucleotide sequence: TGTGCCAGCAGCCTCGACAGGGTCTCGTCCACTGAAGCTTTCTTT. Drawing the rest from reference TRBV28 and TRBJ1-1, the complete variable domain is DVKVTQSSRYLVKRTGEKVFLECVQDMDHENMFWYRQDPGLGLRLIYFSYDVKMKEKGDIPEGYSVSREKKERFSLILESASTNQTSMYLCASSLDRVSSTEAFFGQGTRLTVV.

This sequence joins TRBV19 and TRBJ1-5, with D unclear. Germline CDR1 and CDR2: LNHDA and SQIVND (reference sequence). The germline V and J ends were trimmed by 11 bases and 3 bases, with 14 bases remaining between them. The CDR3 runs 13 residues. CDR3 sequence reads: CASSVDYNQPQHF. Written as DNA, the CDR3 is TGTGCCTCCTCGGTAGATTACAATCAGCCCCAGCATTTT.

The chain has TRBV9 and TRBJ1-6, with 7 bases aligning to TRBD1. Per germline, CDR1 SGDLS and CDR2 YYNGEE. This CDR3 has 14 amino acids. V dropped 0 bases and J dropped 6; count of bases not matched to a gene: 0. For the CDR3, the DNA is TGTGCCAGCAGCGTAGCAGGGGGTAATTCACCCCTCCACTTT. It translates to CASSVAGGNSPLHF. Using reference TRBV9 and TRBJ1-6 for the parts outside the CDR3, the full variable domain is DSGVTQTPKHLITATGQRVTLRCSPRSGDLSVYWYQQSLDQGLQFLIQYYNGEERAKGNILERFSAQQFPDLHSELNLSSLELGDSALYFCASSVAGGNSPLHFGNGTRLTVT.

The CDR3 is CSVGAGGSGANVLTF. As DNA, the CDR3 is TGCAGCGTTGGGGCAGGGGGATCTGGGGCCAACGTCCTGACTTTC. The V call is TRBV29-1, the J call TRBJ2-6; TRBD1 agrees at 7 bases. The CDR3 has 15 residues. Germline assignment: CDR1 SQVTM and CDR2 ANQGSEA. V trimming: 4 bases; J trimming: 1 base; junction bases outside the gene matches: 4.

The genes are TRBV6-5 and TRBJ1-1, with 8 bases matching TRBD1. Trimming at V came to 2 bases and at J to 4 bases, leaving 6 bases not matched to a gene. CDR1 and CDR2 from the germline V gene are MNHEY and SVGAGI. The CDR3 runs 15 residues. The CDR3 sequence: CASSYATGGSTEAFF. Written as DNA, the CDR3 is TGTGCCAGCAGTTACGCAACAGGGGGTAGCACTGAAGCTTTCTTT.

The V and J genes are TRBV18 and TRBJ2-7, with 8 positions matching TRBD1. The germline V gene has CDR1 KGHSH and CDR2 LQKENI. The CDR3 runs to 14 residues. The J segment lost 2 bases and the V segment lost 3 bases, leaving 3 bases of the junction unmatched. For the CDR3, the DNA is TGTGCCAGCTCACCCGGACAGGGTACCTACGAGCAGTACTTC. Its translation is CASSPGQGTYEQYF. Combining the CDR3 with reference TRBV18 and TRBJ2-7 gives the whole variable domain NAGVMQNPRHLVRRRGQEARLRCSPMKGHSHVYWYRQLPEEGLKFMVYLQKENIIDESGMPKERFSAEFPKEGPSILRIQQVVRGDSAAYFCASSPGQGTYEQYFGPGTRLTVT.

The chain employs TRBV29-1 and TRBJ1-1; D uncertain. Germline V gene sequence: CDR1 SQVTM, CDR2 ANQGSEA. The CDR3 totals 10 residues. V was trimmed by 8 bases and J by 4 bases, leaving 8 bases between them. As DNA, the CDR3 is TGCAGCTCTGACACCACTGAAGCTTTCTTT. Translated: CSSDTTEAFF.

The chain carries TRBV7-9 and TRBJ2-5; a possible D gene is TRBD2 (7 bases). V was clipped by 3 bases and J by 5 bases, with 10 bases between them. Germline V CDR1 and CDR2: SEHNR, FQNEAQ (reference sequence). CDR3 size: 13 residues. CDR3 coding DNA: TGTGCCAGCAGCTTTGCGGGGGCTGAGACCCAGTACTTC. Translation: CASSFAGAETQYF. The whole variable domain, filled in from reference TRBV7-9 and TRBJ2-5, reads DTGVSQNPRHKITKRGQNVTFRCDPISEHNRLYWYRQTLGQGPEFLTYFQNEAQLEKSRLLSDRFSAERPKGSFSTLEIQRTEQGDSAMYLCASSFAGAETQYFGPGTRLLVL.

CDR3 protein: CASSPRQGRTYEQYF. The DNA of the CDR3 is TGTGCCAGCAGCCCAAGACAGGGGAGGACCTACGAGCAGTACTTC. This sequence joins TRBV27 and TRBJ2-7; 8 bases fit TRBD1. V was pared by 6 bases and J by 2 bases, with 9 bases of the junction left unmatched. The CDR3 is made up of 15 amino acids. Per germline, CDR1 MNHEY and CDR2 SMNVEV (reference sequence).

The chain combines TRBV30 with TRBJ2-7; 11 nucleotides match TRBD2. This CDR3 has 13 residues. Germline V gene data show CDR1 as GTSNPN and CDR2 as SVGIG (reference sequence). The V gene end was trimmed by 5 bases and the J gene end by 7 bases; junction bases not matched to a gene: 7. The CDR3 region is CAWHSGGAGEQYF. The DNA of the CDR3 is TGTGCCTGGCATAGCGGGGGGGCCGGTGAGCAGTACTTC.

The gene calls are TRBV28 and TRBJ2-3, with D hard to call. The CDR3 sequence is 11 residues long. The germline gives CDR1 MDHEN, CDR2 SYDVKM. V lost 6 bases and J 5 bases, leaving 6 bases between the germline ends. This CDR3 is CASRALDTQYF. The CDR3, as DNA: TGTGCCAGCAGGGCTTTAGATACGCAGTATTTT.

The chain recombines TRBV7-9 with TRBJ1-2; 10 positions match TRBD1. Germline assignment: CDR1 SEHNR and CDR2 FQNEAQ (reference sequence). Losses at the gene ends were 1 base for V and 4 bases for J; bases not matched to a gene: 6. The CDR3 contains 16 residues. The CDR3 DNA is TGTGCCAGCAGCTTAGGTGGGACAGGGGTGATCTATGGCTACACCTTC. Its translation: CASSLGGTGVIYGYTF. The complete variable domain, with remaining parts taken from reference TRBV7-9 and TRBJ1-2, reads DTGVSQNPRHKITKRGQNVTFRCDPISEHNRLYWYRQTLGQGPEFLTYFQNEAQLEKSRLLSDRFSAERPKGSFSTLEIQRTEQGDSAMYLCASSLGGTGVIYGYTFGSGTRLTVV.

The chain uses TRBV4-1 and TRBJ2-2; 7 bases are shared with TRBD1. The CDR3 covers 16 residues. Germline V CDR1 and CDR2: MGHRA, YSYEKL. Unmatched junction bases numbered 8, after V lost 5 bases and J lost 2 bases. CDR3 protein: CASSFRQGENTGELFF. The CDR3 DNA reads TGCGCCAGCAGCTTCAGACAGGGAGAAAACACCGGGGAGCTGTTTTTT.

This chain connects TRBV4-2 to TRBJ2-7; maybe TRBD2 (6 bases). V lost 2 bases, J lost 0 bases, and 14 bases lay in between. From germline, CDR1 is LGHNA and CDR2 YNFKEQ. There are 16 residues in the CDR3. CDR3 bases: TGTGCCAGCAGCCAAAAACACTCCGGGAGCTCCTACGAGCAGTACTTC. This codes for CASSQKHSGSSYEQYF.

A word on this clone: One junction end does not reproduce the germline sequence, and a read error may be involved. The chain joins TRBV7-2 to TRBJ2-5, with D possibly TRBD2 on 5 matching bases. The germline gives CDR1 SGHTA, CDR2 FQGNSA. The CDR3 runs 15 residues. This chain's CDR3 is CASSRRRTDQETQYF. CDR3 coding DNA: TGTGCCAGCAGCCGACGCCGGACTGACCAGGAGACCCAGTACTTC.

The gene calls are TRBV6-5 and TRBJ2-3; 9 bases are shared with TRBD1. There are 15 residues in the CDR3. Germline values: CDR1 MNHEY, CDR2 SVGAGI. The trim removed 4 bases at V and 3 bases at J, leaving 5 bases unmatched. CDR3 sequence reads: CASSSTGGRTDTQYF. CDR3 DNA sequence: TGTGCCAGCAGTTCGACAGGGGGACGGACAGATACGCAGTATTTT.

This chain uses TRBV7-3 with TRBJ1-1; D call uncertain. Germline V gene sequence: CDR1 SGHTA, CDR2 FQGTGA. The CDR3 is 14 amino acids. The germline V and J ends were trimmed by 3 bases and 5 bases, with 13 bases remaining between them. The CDR3 sequence: CASSFGSGWTEAFF. For the CDR3, the DNA is TGTGCCAGCAGCTTTGGTTCCGGGTGGACTGAAGCTTTCTTT. The full variable domain, its missing parts supplied by reference TRBV7-3 and TRBJ1-1, is GAGVSQTPSNKVTEKGKYVELRCDPISGHTALYWYRQSLGQGPEFLIYFQGTGAADDSGLPNDRFFAVRPEGSVSTLKIQRTERGDSAVYLCASSFGSGWTEAFFGQGTRLTVV.

The V and J genes are TRBV9 and TRBJ2-7, with D possibly being TRBD2 (5 bases). CDR3 length equals 13 residues. V lost 0 bases, J lost 6 bases, and 10 bases lay in between. Germline V CDR1 and CDR2: SGDLS, YYNGEE. This CDR3 is CASSVGTHGEQYF. In DNA, the CDR3 is TGTGCCAGCAGCGTAGGGACTCATGGCGAGCAGTACTTC.

The chain couples TRBV5-1 to TRBJ2-2; possible D gene TRBD1, 5 bases. The CDR3 sequence is 14 residues long. In germline, CDR1 is SGHRS, CDR2 YFSETQ. Trimming removed 0 bases from V and 4 bases from J, with 7 bases in between. CDR3 amino acids: CASSLGQITGELFF. CDR3 DNA: TGCGCCAGCAGCTTGGGACAGATCACCGGGGAGCTGTTTTTT.

This chain connects TRBV2 to TRBJ2-1, with 9 positions matching TRBD2. Trimming removed 7 bases from V and 9 bases from J; junction bases left unmatched: 10. Germline CDR1 SNHLY, CDR2 FYNNEI. The CDR3 length is 14 residues. As DNA, the CDR3 is TGTGCCAGCATTGAGCGGGGGGTTGTGGGTGAGCAGTTCTTC. It translates to CASIERGVVGEQFF.